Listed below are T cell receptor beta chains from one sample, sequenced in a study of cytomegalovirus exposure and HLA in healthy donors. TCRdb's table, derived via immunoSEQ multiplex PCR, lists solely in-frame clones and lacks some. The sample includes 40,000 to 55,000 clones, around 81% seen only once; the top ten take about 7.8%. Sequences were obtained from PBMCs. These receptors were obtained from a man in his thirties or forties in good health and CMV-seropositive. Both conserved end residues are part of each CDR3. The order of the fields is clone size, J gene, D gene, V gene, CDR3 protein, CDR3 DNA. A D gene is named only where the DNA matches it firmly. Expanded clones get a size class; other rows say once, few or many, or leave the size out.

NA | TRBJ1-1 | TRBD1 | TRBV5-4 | CASRRTGNTEAFF | TGTGCCAGCCGCCGGACAGGAAACACTGAAGCTTTCTTT
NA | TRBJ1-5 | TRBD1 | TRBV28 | CASIKQGGGQPQHF | TGTGCCAGCATTAAACAGGGGGGGGGTCAGCCCCAGCATTTT
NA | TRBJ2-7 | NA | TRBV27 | CASSTYEQYF | TGTGCCAGCAGTACCTACGAGCAGTACTTC
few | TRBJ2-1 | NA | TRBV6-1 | CASSELAAGGDEQFF | TGTGCCAGCAGTGAACTGGCTGCTGGGGGCGATGAGCAGTTCTTC
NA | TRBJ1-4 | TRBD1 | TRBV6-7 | CASSLNRGTNEKLFF | TGTGCCAGCAGTCTAAACAGGGGAACTAATGAAAAACTGTTTTTT
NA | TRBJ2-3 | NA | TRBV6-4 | CASSDGKRQVSTDTQYF | TGTGCCAGCAGTGACGGAAAACGGCAGGTAAGCACAGATACGCAGTATTTT
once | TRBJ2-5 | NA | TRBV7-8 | CASSLATGFKYF | TGTGCCAGCAGCTTAGCGACGGGGTTTAAGTACTTC
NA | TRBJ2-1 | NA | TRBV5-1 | CASSDLQGVDEQFF | TGCGCCAGCAGCGATCTACAGGGAGTGGATGAGCAGTTCTTC
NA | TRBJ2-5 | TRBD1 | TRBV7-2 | CASSWTGGRLQETQYF | TGTGCCAGCAGCTGGACAGGGGGTAGACTCCAAGAGACCCAGTACTTC
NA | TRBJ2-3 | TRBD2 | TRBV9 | CASSVGVAGPDTQYF | TGTGCCAGCAGCGTAGGGGTAGCGGGGCCCGATACGCAGTATTTT
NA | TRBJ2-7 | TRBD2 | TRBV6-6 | CASSFLAGDGYEQYF | TGTGCCAGCAGTTTCTTAGCGGGGGACGGCTACGAGCAGTACTTC
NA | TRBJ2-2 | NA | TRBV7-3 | CASSPGTPSIGTGELFF | TGTGCCAGCAGCCCGGGGACACCCTCGATCGGAACCGGGGAGCTGTTTTTT
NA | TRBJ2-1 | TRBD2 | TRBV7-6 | CASSLDLGGGADEQFF | TGTGCCAGCAGCTTAGATCTAGGCGGGGGGGCGGATGAGCAGTTCTTC
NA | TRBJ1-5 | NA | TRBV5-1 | CASSLGAGQPQHF | TGCGCCAGCAGCTTGGGGGCCGGCCAGCCCCAGCATTTT
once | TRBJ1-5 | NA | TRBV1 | CTSSWGQQPQHF | TGCACCAGCAGCTGGGGACAGCAGCCCCAGCATTTT
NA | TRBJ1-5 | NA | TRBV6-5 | CASRTKNQPQHF | TGTGCCAGCAGGACAAAGAATCAGCCCCAGCATTTT
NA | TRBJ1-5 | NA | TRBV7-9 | CASSRRRPRVAILPQHF | TGTGCCAGCAGCCGTAGAAGGCCCCGGGTGGCAATTTTGCCCCAGCATTTT
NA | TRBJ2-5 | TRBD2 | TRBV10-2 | CASSETGGGETQYF | TGCGCCAGCAGTGAGACGGGAGGGGGAGAGACCCAGTACTTC
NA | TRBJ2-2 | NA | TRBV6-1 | CASSLGTLTGELFF | TGTGCCAGCAGTTTGGGGACACTCACCGGGGAGCTGTTTTTT
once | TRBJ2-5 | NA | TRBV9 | CASSRTSGPETQYF | TGTGCCAGCAGCCGGACTTCTGGTCCGGAGACCCAGTACTTC
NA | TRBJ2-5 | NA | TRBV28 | CASSLIGGPKRETQYF | TGTGCCAGCAGTTTAATCGGGGGGCCTAAGCGAGAGACCCAGTACTTC
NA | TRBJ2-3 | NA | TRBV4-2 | CASSQLSSDGITQYF | TGTGCCAGCAGCCAGCTGTCTAGCGACGGTATTACGCAGTATTTT
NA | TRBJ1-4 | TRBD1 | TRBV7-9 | CASSLGDRNEKLFF | TGTGCCAGCAGCTTAGGGGACAGGAATGAAAAACTGTTTTTT
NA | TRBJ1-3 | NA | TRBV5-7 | CASSLAVCGNTIYF | TGTGCCAGCAGCTTAGCGGTATGTGGAAACACCATATATTTT
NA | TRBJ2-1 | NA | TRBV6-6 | CASRELGDEQFF | TGTGCCAGCAGGGAGCTCGGGGATGAGCAGTTCTTC
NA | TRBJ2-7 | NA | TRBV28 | CASSTSIGAPSEQYF | TGTGCCAGCAGCACCTCAATTGGAGCTCCCTCCGAGCAGTACTTC
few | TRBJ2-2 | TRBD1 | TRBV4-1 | CASSQEGQGIGELFF | TGCGCCAGCAGCCAAGAGGGACAGGGGATCGGGGAGCTGTTTTTT
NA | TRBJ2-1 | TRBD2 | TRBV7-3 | CASSVTGGGIYNEQFF | TGTGCCAGCAGCGTTACGGGGGGTGGAATTTACAATGAGCAGTTCTTC
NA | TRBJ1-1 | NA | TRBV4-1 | CASTRAGGPTEAFF | TGCGCCAGCACCAGGGCGGGGGGCCCCACTGAAGCTTTCTTT
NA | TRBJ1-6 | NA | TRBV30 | CAWQIGTSSPLHF | TGTGCCTGGCAAATCGGGACTAGTTCACCCCTCCACTTT
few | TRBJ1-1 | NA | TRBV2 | CASSDPRWGGTEAFF | TGTGCCAGCAGTGATCCCAGGTGGGGGGGCACTGAAGCTTTCTTT
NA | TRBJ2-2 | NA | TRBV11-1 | CASTPDPGYTGELFF | TGTGCCAGCACCCCCGATCCGGGTTACACCGGGGAGCTGTTTTTT
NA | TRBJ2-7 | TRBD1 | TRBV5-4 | CASSIGTGASYEQYF | TGTGCCAGCAGCATTGGGACAGGTGCTTCCTACGAGCAGTACTTC
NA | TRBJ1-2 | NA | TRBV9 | CASSVEAAGYLYGYTF | TGTGCCAGCAGCGTAGAGGCGGCGGGTTACCTCTATGGCTACACCTTC
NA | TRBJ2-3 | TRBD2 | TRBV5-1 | CASSLAAGAHTDTQYF | TGCGCCAGCAGCTTGGCAGCGGGGGCCCACACAGATACGCAGTATTTT
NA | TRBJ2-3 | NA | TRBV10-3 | CAIRPVVLDTQYF | TGTGCCATCAGGCCGGTCGTTCTTGATACGCAGTATTTT
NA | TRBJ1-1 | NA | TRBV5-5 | CASRFGQQYTEAFF | TGTGCCAGCAGATTTGGACAGCAATACACTGAAGCTTTCTTT
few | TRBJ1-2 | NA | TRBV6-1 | CASSARGVPRGAKGYTF | TGTGCCAGCAGTGCAAGAGGGGTCCCCAGGGGTGCTAAGGGCTACACCTTC
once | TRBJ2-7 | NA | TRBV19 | CASSIAGVGAGEQYF | TGTGCCAGTAGTATAGCGGGAGTGGGAGCAGGCGAGCAGTACTTC
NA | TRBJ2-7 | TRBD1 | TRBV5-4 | CASSLEGQGAEIEQYF | TGTGCCAGCAGCTTGGAGGGACAGGGGGCGGAAATCGAGCAGTACTTC
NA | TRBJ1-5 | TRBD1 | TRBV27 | CASGRQGNSNQPQHF | TGTGCCAGCGGAAGACAGGGAAATAGCAATCAGCCCCAGCATTTT
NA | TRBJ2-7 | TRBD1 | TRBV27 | CASSFPDRGSYEQYF | TGTGCCAGCAGTTTCCCGGACAGGGGGTCCTACGAGCAGTACTTC
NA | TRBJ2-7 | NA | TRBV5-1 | CASSLAPGPYEQYF | TGCGCCAGCAGCTTGGCGCCAGGGCCTTACGAGCAGTACTTC
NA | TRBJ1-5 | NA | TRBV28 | CASSFSLRRDNQPQHF | TGTGCCAGCAGTTTCTCCTTACGACGGGACAATCAGCCCCAGCATTTT
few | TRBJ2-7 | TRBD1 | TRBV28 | CASSLPGRTGGLSYEQYF | TGTGCCAGCAGTTTACCGGGGAGGACAGGGGGTCTCTCCTACGAGCAGTACTTC
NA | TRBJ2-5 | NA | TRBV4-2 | CASSQERGLAGATLSWETQYF | TGTGCCAGCAGCCAAGAACGGGGTCTGGCGGGGGCTACCCTTTCTTGGGAGACCCAGTACTTC
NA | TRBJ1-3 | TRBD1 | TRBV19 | CASSRSTGSGGNTIYF | TGTGCCAGTAGTAGATCGACAGGGTCGGGTGGAAACACCATATATTTT